This T cell receptor (beta chain) was recovered during a study of blood T cell repertoires in COVID-19. Trimming took 4 bases from V and 4 from J; bases not matched to a gene: 15. This CDR3 region has 18 residues. CDR1 and CDR2 from the germline V gene are SGHVS and FNYEAQ. Libraries were prepared by immunoSEQ multiplex PCR; TCRdb keeps only in-frame clonotypes and omits some of them. The sample has 25,000 to 35,000 clones, approximately 83% seen once; the top ten hold about 23%. The chain uses TRBV7-6 and TRBJ2-3; TRBD2 matches at 9 bases. The sequence was collected from a human donor in a cohort sampled during active COVID-19. Sequenced: peripheral blood. The CDR3 region is CASSSRGTSWEVPDTQYF. The CDR3 coding sequence is TGTGCCAGCAGCTCCCGGGGGACTAGCTGGGAGGTCCCAGATACGCAGTATTTT.